The present entry profiles one T cell receptor (beta chain) with its context. The CDR3 length is 16 residues. Germline V gene data show CDR1 as SGHDT and CDR2 as YYEEEE. V lost 4 bases, J lost 1 base, and 7 bases stayed unmatched. This entry is derived from a study of T cell changes during pregnancy in multiple sclerosis. Method: immunoSEQ multiplex PCR; TCRdb's copy keeps in-frame clones and lacks some. The sample has about 52,000 clones; 90% to 95% are singletons. This sequence was found in a female donor with multiple sclerosis, enrolled in a pregnancy study. This chain uses TRBV5-6 with TRBJ1-3; 8 positions match TRBD1. The sequences come from CD4+ T cells from peripheral blood mononuclear cells, collected before pregnancy. In DNA, the CDR3 is TGTGCCAGCAGCCTGACAGGGGTTGATTCTGGAAACACCATATATTTT. Translated, it gives CASSLTGVDSGNTIYF.